These 6 T cell receptor beta chains share one sample of origin, sequenced in a study of identical twins. TCRdb independently ran MiXCR on the 5' RACE reads; one entry per CDR3 protein. The table lists hundreds of thousands of distinct CDR3 sequences, less than 10% of them singletons. The same specimen was also included in a second study, on yellow fever vaccine responses in identical twins.

Sequencing was performed on PBMCs. These receptors came from a woman aged 18-29 years in good health.

This clonotype was observed a handful of times. The rearrangement joins TRBV7-2 to TRBJ2-3, with unresolved D. CDR3 size: 14 residues. Germline V lookup: CDR1 SGHTA, CDR2 FQGNSA. Trimming shortened V by 5 bases and J by 3 bases, and 12 bases separated the two germline ends. The CDR3 bases are TGTGCCAGCAGCCCCAATAGGGTTACAGATACGCAGTATTTT. It is translated as CASSPNRVTDTQYF. The full variable domain, in which reference TRBV7-2 and TRBJ2-3 provide the parts outside the CDR3, is GAGVSQSPSNKVTEKGKDVELRCDPISGHTALYWYRQSLGQGLEFLIYFQGNSAPDKSGLPSDRFSAERTGGSVSTLTIQRTQQEDSAVYLCASSPNRVTDTQYFGPGTRLTVL.

V is TRBV27 and J is TRBJ2-7, with TRBD2 identical over 7 bases. Germline lookup yields CDR1 MNHEY and CDR2 SMNVEV (reference sequence). The CDR3 contains 14 residues. Trimming at V came to 3 bases and at J to 0 bases, leaving 2 bases not matched to a gene. CDR3 nucleotide sequence: TGTGCCAGCAGTTTTCTAGCGGCCTCCTACGAGCAGTACTTC. Its protein product is CASSFLAASYEQYF.

This clonotype was detected ten times or more. This chain links TRBV29-1 with TRBJ2-4; TRBD1 matches at 7 bases. CDR3 size: 18 residues. Germline CDR1 is SQVTM and CDR2 is ANQGSEA. The junction had 16 bases not matched to a gene; V was cut back by 5 bases and J by 0 bases. CDR3 DNA: TGCAGCGTTTCCCTAAACCCCGGGACAGCTATAGCCAAAAACATTCAGTACTTC. This encodes CSVSLNPGTAIAKNIQYF.

This clonotype has only a few counts. The chain couples TRBV29-1 to TRBJ1-1; possibly TRBD1 for D (5 bases). The V end lost 4 bases, the J end lost 4 bases, and 13 bases lay between the germline ends. This CDR3 is 13 amino acids long. Germline CDR1 reads SQVTM; CDR2 reads ANQGSEA. The DNA of the CDR3 is TGCAGCGTTGGGGGCCAAGGGAGCACTGAAGCTTTCTTT. It codes for CSVGGQGSTEAFF.

This clonotype occurred many times. The V and J genes are TRBV5-1 and TRBJ2-7; D unclear. Germline CDR1 and CDR2: SGHRS and YFSETQ. The CDR3 extends over 13 amino acids. V lost 1 base and J 0 bases, leaving 5 bases between the germline ends. The DNA for the CDR3 is TGCGCCAGCAGCTTGCGCAGCTCCTACGAGCAGTACTTC. As protein: CASSLRSSYEQYF.

The V call is TRBV2, the J call TRBJ2-7, with D hard to call. CDR3 size: 13 residues. V was shortened by 3 bases and J by 1 base, with 7 bases between the two germline ends. Germline V gene lookup returns CDR1 SNHLY and CDR2 FYNNEI. CDR3 region: CASSDGVSYEQYF. The CDR3 nucleotides are TGTGCCAGCAGTGATGGGGTTTCCTACGAGCAGTACTTC.